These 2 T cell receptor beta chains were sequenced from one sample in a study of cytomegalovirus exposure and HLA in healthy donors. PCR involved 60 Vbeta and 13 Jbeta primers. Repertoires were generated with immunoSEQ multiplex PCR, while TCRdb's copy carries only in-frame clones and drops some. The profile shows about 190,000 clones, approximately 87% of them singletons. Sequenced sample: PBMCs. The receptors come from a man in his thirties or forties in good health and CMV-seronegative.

CDR3 residues: CASSPWGGNEQFF. CDR3 bases: TGTGCCAGCAGTCCTTGGGGGGGCAATGAGCAGTTCTTC. The chain joins TRBV28 to TRBJ2-1, with 7 bases that match TRBD2. Trimming at V came to 5 bases and at J to 6 bases, leaving 4 bases not matched to a gene. Germline CDR1 reads MDHEN; CDR2 reads SYDVKM. The CDR3 has 13 amino acids.

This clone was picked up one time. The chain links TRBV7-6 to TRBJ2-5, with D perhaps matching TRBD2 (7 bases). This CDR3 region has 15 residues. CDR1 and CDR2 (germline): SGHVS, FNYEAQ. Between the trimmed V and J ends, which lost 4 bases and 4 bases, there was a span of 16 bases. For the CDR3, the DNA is TGTGCCAGCAGCTCTCCGGGGGGCCTCAGAGAGACCCAGTACTTC. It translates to CASSSPGGLRETQYF.